This TCR beta chain was profiled in a study of blood T cells in healthy people across ages. Overall study results and limits: Strongly correlated with naive T cell percentage was TCR beta diversity. Age brought a roughly linear fall in TCR beta diversity measured per million T cells.

Remarks on this clonotype: Its antigen remains unidentified.

A second PCR of roughly 6 to 12 cycles used a sample-barcoded 5' primer and a J-beta primer mix. TCRdb fed the 5' RACE reads into MiXCR, producing one record per CDR3 protein. This repertoire shows 1,500,000 or so distinct CDR3 sequences, under 55% found once; its top ten account for around 4%. This CDR3 comprises 15 residues. The V end lost 6 bases, the J end lost 4 bases, and 16 bases lay between the germline ends. The rearrangement links TRBV12-3 or TRBV12-4 to TRBJ2-1; TRBD2 is a possible D gene (5 bases). Sequencing input: blood. The sequence came from a woman aged 18-29 years in good health. Here the CDR3 reads CASSPGSRLYNEQFF. The CDR3 nucleotides are TGTGCCAGCAGCCCGGGGTCTCGCCTTTACAATGAGCAGTTCTTC.